This T cell receptor (beta chain) emerged from a study of graft-versus-host responses after intestinal transplantation. Overall study context: Anti-thymocyte globulin induction was given to all recipients, followed by tacrolimus and steroids for roughly three years.

Some clones are missing from TCRdb's copy, which holds only in-frame ones; the method was immunoSEQ multiplex PCR. This sample has about 38,000 clones, with roughly 80% found just once. General study points: Association was observed between peak circulating GvH clone levels and early post-transplant HvG declines. In recipient marrow, GvH clones were found, and some appeared first in ileum or blood.

Germline CDR1 reads MDHEN; CDR2 reads SYDVKM. The ends lost 6 bases at V and 9 bases at J; junction bases unmatched: 2. The CDR3 runs to 12 residues. In the case of this clone: Its antigen is currently unknown.

The J gene is TRBJ1-6, the V gene TRBV28; 7 bases line up with TRBD1. The TCR was taken from a human patient who received an intestinal transplant, so some T cells may come from the graft donor. The material was PBMCs, obtained about 160 weeks after transplant. The chain's CDR3 is CASRQGSSPLHF. The CDR3 DNA reads TGTGCCAGCAGACAGGGGAGTTCACCCCTCCACTTT.